These 21 T cell receptor beta chains were all obtained from the same sample, sequenced in a study of T cells in Graves' hyperthyroidism and ophthalmopathy. Amplification yielded TCR beta CDR3 regions, with RNA transcripts as the source. The HTBI set primed first-round TCR CDR3 RT-PCR. TCRdb processed the multiplex PCR reads anew with MiXCR; each CDR3 protein has one entry. The sample lists 300,000 to 450,000 distinct CDR3 sequences, about 18% occurring once. The sequenced material came from blood. The receptors derive from a man in his late teens or twenties with Graves' ophthalmopathy.

The V gene is TRBV20-1, the J gene TRBJ1-6; D might be TRBD1 (6 bases). Germline V CDR1 and CDR2: DFQATT, SNEGSKA (reference sequence). CDR3 size: 14 residues. V shed 6 bases and J shed 5 bases, with 14 bases lying between them. The chain's CDR3 is CSARGRLDNSPLHF. In DNA form, the CDR3 reads TGCAGTGCGCGGGGGCGCCTGGATAATTCACCCCTCCACTTT.

The chain links TRBV9 to TRBJ1-1; D is perhaps TRBD1 (5 bases). The germline CDR1 and CDR2 sequences are SGDLS and YYNGEE. V dropped 3 bases and J dropped 0 bases, with 15 bases sitting between them. This CDR3 has 16 amino acids. Here the CDR3 DNA reads TGTGCCAGCAGCGCCCTACTGACAGCCATGAACACTGAAGCTTTCTTT. Its translation: CASSALLTAMNTEAFF.

The chain couples TRBV7-9 to TRBJ1-1, with a weak D call TRBD1 (5 bases). The CDR3 is made up of 15 amino acids. Trimming cost V 1 base and J 4 bases, with 13 bases left between them. CDR1 is SEHNR and CDR2 is FQNEAQ in the germline V gene (reference sequence). The CDR3 sequence is CASSLGPGGITEAFF. The CDR3, as DNA: TGTGCCAGCAGCTTAGGCCCCGGGGGTATCACTGAAGCTTTCTTT.

This clonotype was observed many times. The rearrangement uses TRBV3-1 and TRBJ2-3; D unclear. The CDR3 extends over 17 amino acids. Germline assignment: CDR1 LGHDT and CDR2 YNNKEL (reference sequence). V lost 2 bases and J 1 base, leaving 16 bases between the germline ends. CDR3 sequence (DNA): TGTGCCAGCAGCCAACAGGCTGCGGTGACACGCACAGATACGCAGTATTTT. Its protein is CASSQQAAVTRTDTQYF.

In its sample, this clonotype was seen a few times. V and J are TRBV4-1 and TRBJ1-1, with D maybe TRBD1 (6 bases). The germline V gene has CDR1 MGHRA and CDR2 YSYEKL. Trimming stripped 3 bases from V and 1 base from J, with 15 bases between. CDR3 size: 16 residues. The CDR3 DNA reads as TGCGCCAGCAGCCATGCGAGGGGGGGGAAGAACACTGAAGCTTTCTTT. The encoded protein is CASSHARGGKNTEAFF.

This clonotype was observed a single time. One end of the junction is discordant with germline, which a read error may explain. Here the CDR3 reads CAGSPGQGGSGNTIYF. DNA for the CDR3: TGTGCCGGCAGCCCTGGACAGGGAGGCTCTGGAAACACCATATATTTT. The V and J genes are TRBV5-4 and TRBJ1-3; 8 bases map to TRBD1. The CDR3 consists of 16 residues. Germline CDR1 SGHNT, CDR2 YYREEE (reference sequence).

This clonotype has a count of ten or more. The gene calls are TRBV7-8 and TRBJ1-2, with a weak D call TRBD1 (5 bases). The CDR3 loop spans 14 amino acids. Trimming took 5 bases from V and 2 from J, leaving 12 bases between them. Germline V gene data show CDR1 as SGHVS and CDR2 as FQNEAQ. DNA for the CDR3: TGTGCCAGCAGCCCAGGGTCGACCAACTATGGCTACACCTTC. Its translation is CASSPGSTNYGYTF.

This clonotype has just a few counts. The rearrangement joins TRBV5-6 to TRBJ1-5; D is perhaps TRBD1 (5 bases). Trimming cost V 4 bases and J 1 base, with 12 bases left between them. The CDR3 is 15 residues long. CDR1 SGHDT and CDR2 YYEEEE come from the germline V gene. CDR3 nucleotide sequence: TGTGCCAGCAGCATCCACGACAGAAGCAATCAGCCCCAGCATTTT. Translating it yields CASSIHDRSNQPQHF. Supplemented by reference TRBV5-6 and TRBJ1-5, the full variable domain reads DAGVTQSPTHLIKTRGQQVTLRCSPKSGHDTVSWYQQALGQGPQFIFQYYEEEERQRGNFPDRFSGHQFPNYSSELNVNALLLGDSALYLCASSIHDRSNQPQHFGDGTRLSIL.

This clonotype was recorded at least ten times. V is TRBV5-1 and J is TRBJ2-1, with TRBD2 matching over 13 bases. The CDR3 has 16 residues. V lost 3 bases and J lost 5; bases outside the gene matches: 5. The germline CDR1 and CDR2 sequences are SGHRS and YFSETQ. The CDR3 loop reads CASSSRTSGGNNEQFF. The CDR3, as DNA: TGCGCCAGCAGCTCGAGGACTAGCGGGGGAAACAATGAGCAGTTCTTC.

The chain has TRBV19 and TRBJ1-1; perhaps TRBD1 as D (5 bases). Looked up from germline, CDR1 is LNHDA and CDR2 is SQIVND (reference sequence). The germline V and J ends were trimmed by 1 base and 7 bases, with 7 bases remaining between them. CDR3 length: 12 amino acids. The CDR3 DNA reads TGTGCCAGTAGTATAGGGGGCAGTGAAGCTTTCTTT. This translates into CASSIGGSEAFF.

This clonotype was recorded a few times. The chain uses TRBV28 and TRBJ2-5; 8 positions match TRBD2. V lost 2 bases to trimming and J lost 2 bases; unmatched junction nucleotides: 4. This CDR3 spans 15 amino acids. CDR1 and CDR2 (germline): MDHEN, SYDVKM. This chain's CDR3 is CASSLPGLEQETQYF. The CDR3 DNA is TGTGCCAGCAGTTTACCGGGACTAGAACAAGAGACCCAGTACTTC.

This clonotype was observed many times. The genes are TRBV7-9 and TRBJ2-1, with a tentative D call TRBD2 (6 bases). CDR3 size: 10 residues. CDR1 is SEHNR, CDR2 FQNEAQ, per germline (reference sequence). Trimming shortened V by 8 bases and J by 7 bases, and 6 bases separated the two germline ends. The CDR3 DNA reads TGTGCCAGCGGAGGGAATGAGCAGTTCTTC. This encodes CASGGNEQFF.

The gene calls are TRBV25-1 and TRBJ1-2; D gene unclear. CDR3 length equals 13 residues. V lost 3 bases and J 7 bases, leaving 12 bases between the germline ends. CDR1 is MGHDK, CDR2 SYGVNS, per germline. The CDR3 DNA is TGTGCCAGCAGTGAGATAAAGGGAGGTGGCTACACCTTC. Its translation: CASSEIKGGGYTF.

This clonotype was detected only a few times. The chain employs TRBV5-1 and TRBJ2-2; D may match TRBD1 or TRBD2 (5 bases each). CDR1 and CDR2 (germline): SGHRS, YFSETQ. The CDR3 spans 16 residues. V gave up 0 bases and J gave up 7 bases, with 16 bases separating them. In nucleotides, the CDR3 is TGCGCCAGCAGCTTGGAGCGCCTCCCGGGGCGCGGGGAGCTGTTTTTT. It specifies CASSLERLPGRGELFF.

V is TRBV6-1 and J is TRBJ2-7, with D possibly TRBD2 on 6 matching bases. The CDR3 consists of 15 residues. Germline V gene lookup returns CDR1 MNHNS and CDR2 SASEGT. V gave up 7 bases and J gave up 4 bases, with 20 bases separating them. DNA of the CDR3: TGTGCCAGCAAAGCCCGCGGCGGGACGGAGTACGAGCAGTACTTC. Translated: CASKARGGTEYEQYF.

This clonotype was observed at least ten times. This chain links TRBV2 with TRBJ1-5, with D tentatively TRBD1 (5 bases). V gave up 6 bases and J gave up 5 bases, with 8 bases separating them. The CDR3 is 12 amino acids. CDR1 SNHLY and CDR2 FYNNEI come from the germline V gene. The CDR3 protein is CASRPQDQPQHF. In DNA, the CDR3 is TGTGCCAGCAGACCACAGGATCAGCCCCAGCATTTT.

This clonotype showed up many times. The rearrangement links TRBV3-1 to TRBJ1-4; tentatively, D is TRBD1 (6 bases). CDR1 and CDR2 (germline): LGHDT, YNNKEL (reference sequence). This CDR3 is built from 14 residues. The germline V and J ends were trimmed by 5 bases and 7 bases, with 14 bases remaining between them. This chain's CDR3 is CASSAQGRGEKLFF. The DNA for the CDR3 is TGTGCCAGCAGCGCCCAGGGGCGGGGTGAAAAACTGTTTTTT.

This clonotype was observed at least ten times. The rearrangement uses TRBV7-3 and TRBJ2-1; TRBD1 matches 8 bases. This CDR3 has 15 residues. V trimming: 6 bases; J trimming: 4 bases; junction bases outside the gene matches: 8. CDR1 and CDR2 (germline): SGHTA, FQGTGA. DNA for the CDR3: TGTGCCAGCAGTTTAGGACAGGGTGGGTACAATGAGCAGTTCTTC. It is translated as CASSLGQGGYNEQFF.

The V gene is TRBV5-1, the J gene TRBJ1-1; tentative D call: TRBD1 (5 bases). Germline CDR1 reads SGHRS; CDR2 reads YFSETQ. V shed 1 base and J shed 0 bases, with 13 bases lying between them. The CDR3 runs to 16 residues. CDR3 loop: CASSLYPQGLNTEAFF. CDR3 in DNA: TGCGCCAGCAGCTTGTATCCCCAGGGTTTGAACACTGAAGCTTTCTTT.

This clonotype was detected ten times or more. The rearrangement joins TRBV2 to TRBJ1-5, with a weak D call TRBD1 (6 bases). Deletions cut 8 bases from V and 2 bases from J, with 16 bases between. The germline V gene has CDR1 SNHLY and CDR2 FYNNEI. The CDR3 is made up of 15 amino acids. This CDR3 is CASAGGAMRNQPQHF. As DNA, the CDR3 is TGTGCCAGCGCCGGGGGGGCTATGCGCAATCAGCCCCAGCATTTT.

In its sample, this clonotype was seen many times. The chain is built from TRBV20-1 and TRBJ1-1; TRBD1 might be the D (5 bases). Looked up from germline, CDR1 is DFQATT and CDR2 is SNEGSKA (reference sequence). The CDR3 consists of 13 residues. The V end lost 5 bases, the J end lost 5 bases, and 15 bases lay between the germline ends. The CDR3 loop is CSADPGGGTEAFF. The CDR3 DNA reads TGCAGTGCTGACCCTGGGGGGGGGACTGAAGCTTTCTTT.